The subject of this entry is one T cell receptor (beta chain). The record originates from a study of blood T cell repertoires in COVID-19. At the level of the study: Material from acute and convalescent COVID-19 was sourced from the United States, Italy and Spain. The analysed material was cDNA or gDNA that came from T cells, B-cell-depleted T cells, or PBMCs.

As processed by the authors: Estimation of nucleated cell counts was performed using reference gene primer amplification. Method: immunoSEQ multiplex PCR; TCRdb's copy keeps in-frame clones and lacks some. That table furnishes V, J and clone size, whereas the DNA furnished D and trimming. The sample yields approximately 230,000 clones, almost 85% seen once. Germline V gene sequence: CDR1 MDHEN, CDR2 SYDVKM. The CDR3 is 17 residues long. Trimming took 7 bases from V and 0 from J; bases not matched to a gene: 11. The study counted Cohort 3 donors as recovered given two negative PCRs, clearance, or symptom resolution.

The gene calls are TRBV28 and TRBJ1-5; TRBD1 aligns across 8 bases. This sequence originates from a man aged 35-49 years who had recovered from COVID-19. Material: PBMCs or T cells enriched from blood (not recorded which). The CDR3 nucleotides are TGTGCCAGCACTGGGGACAGGCGGGGATATAGCAATCAGCCCCAGCATTTT. Translation gives CASTGDRRGYSNQPQHF.